This T cell receptor (beta chain) was sequenced for a study of brain T cells in children with intractable seizures. Time point indicated: blood from clinic visit 5 months post-surgery; TSC patient then seizure free. The sequenced cases were selected for having the highest brain T cell transcript signatures. Pre-surgery treatment included at least one anti-epileptic drug. About this clone: No antigen is known for it.

Measured with immunoSEQ multiplex PCR; TCRdb has only the in-frame clones, and not every one. The sample consists of about 340,000 clones, over 90% of them appearing once. Findings and limits, study-wide: Viral specificity was inferred only from CDR3 similarity; HCMV serostatus was unknown.

The material sequenced was peripheral blood, taken roughly 5 months after surgery. This clonotype was obtained from a boy less than two years old with tuberous sclerosis and intractable seizures.

For the CDR3, the DNA is TGTGCCAGCAGCTTTCGAGGACTAGCCAAAAACATTCAGTACTTC. Amino acids: CASSFRGLAKNIQYF. This chain connects TRBV7-3 to TRBJ2-4; possible D gene TRBD2, 5 bases. The CDR3 is made up of 15 amino acids. Trimming shortened V by 3 bases and J by 0 bases, and 9 bases separated the two germline ends. Germline V gene lookup returns CDR1 SGHTA and CDR2 FQGTGA.